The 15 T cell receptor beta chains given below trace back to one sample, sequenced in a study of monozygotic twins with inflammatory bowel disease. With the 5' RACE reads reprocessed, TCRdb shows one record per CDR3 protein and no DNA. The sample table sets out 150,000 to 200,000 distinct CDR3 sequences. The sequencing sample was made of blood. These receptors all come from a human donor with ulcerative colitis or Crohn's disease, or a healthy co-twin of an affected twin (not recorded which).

Here the CDR3 reads CASSPDRGTEAFF. The chain combines TRBV11-2 with TRBJ1-1; TCRdb proposes TRBD1, but this gene call is untestable without DNA. CDR1 and CDR2 from the germline V gene are SGHAT and FQNNGV. The CDR3 spans 13 residues.

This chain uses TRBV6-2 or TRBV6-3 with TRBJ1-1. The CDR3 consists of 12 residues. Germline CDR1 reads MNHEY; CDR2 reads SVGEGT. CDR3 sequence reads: CASSAMNTEAFF.

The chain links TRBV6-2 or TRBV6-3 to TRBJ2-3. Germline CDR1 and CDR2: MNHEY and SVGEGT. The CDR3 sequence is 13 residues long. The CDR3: CASHRVITDTQYF.

The CDR3 reads CATSRAGPAYGYTF. This chain joins TRBV15 and TRBJ1-2; TCRdb designates TRBD1, a call that cannot be tested without DNA. The germline V gene encodes CDR1 LNHNV and CDR2 YYDKDF (reference sequence). CDR3 size: 14 residues.

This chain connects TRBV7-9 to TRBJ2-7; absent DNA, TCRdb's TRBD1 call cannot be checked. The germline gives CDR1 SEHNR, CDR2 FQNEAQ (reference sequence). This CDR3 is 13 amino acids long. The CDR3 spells CASTSDRPYEQYF.

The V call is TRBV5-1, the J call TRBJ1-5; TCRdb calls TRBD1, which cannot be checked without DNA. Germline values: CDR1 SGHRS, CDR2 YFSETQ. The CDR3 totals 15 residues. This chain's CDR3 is CASSLDGQGNQPQHF.

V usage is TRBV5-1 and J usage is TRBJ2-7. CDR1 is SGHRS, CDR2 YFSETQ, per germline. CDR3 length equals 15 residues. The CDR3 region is CASSLGPGDSYEQYF.

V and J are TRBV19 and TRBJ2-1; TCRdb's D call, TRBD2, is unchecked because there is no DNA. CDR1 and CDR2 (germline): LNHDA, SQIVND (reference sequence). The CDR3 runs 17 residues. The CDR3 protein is CATKGGLAGVLYNEQFF.

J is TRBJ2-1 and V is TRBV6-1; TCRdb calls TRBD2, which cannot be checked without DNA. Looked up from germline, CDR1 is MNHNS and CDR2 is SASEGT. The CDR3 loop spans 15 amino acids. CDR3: CASKVLGTSYNEQFF.

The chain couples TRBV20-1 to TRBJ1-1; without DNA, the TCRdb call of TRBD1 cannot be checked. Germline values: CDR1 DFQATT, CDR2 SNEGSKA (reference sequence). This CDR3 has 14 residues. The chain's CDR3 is CSARYRGGVSEAFF.

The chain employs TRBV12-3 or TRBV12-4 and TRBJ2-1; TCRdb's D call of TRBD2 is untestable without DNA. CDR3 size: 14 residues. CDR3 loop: CASSPSGGHNEQFF.

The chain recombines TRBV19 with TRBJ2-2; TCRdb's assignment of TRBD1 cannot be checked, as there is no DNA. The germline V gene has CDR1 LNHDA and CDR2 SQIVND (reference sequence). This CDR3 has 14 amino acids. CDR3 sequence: CATGTGGDTGELFF.

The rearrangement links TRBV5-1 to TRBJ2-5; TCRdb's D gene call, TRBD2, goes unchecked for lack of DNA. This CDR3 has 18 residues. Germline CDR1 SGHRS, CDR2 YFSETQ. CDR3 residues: CASSPGTSGGPHKETQYF.

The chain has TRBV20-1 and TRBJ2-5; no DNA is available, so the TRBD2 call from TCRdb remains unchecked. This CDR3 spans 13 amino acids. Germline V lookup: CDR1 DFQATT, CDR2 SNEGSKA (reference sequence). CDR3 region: CSASLAVQETQYF.

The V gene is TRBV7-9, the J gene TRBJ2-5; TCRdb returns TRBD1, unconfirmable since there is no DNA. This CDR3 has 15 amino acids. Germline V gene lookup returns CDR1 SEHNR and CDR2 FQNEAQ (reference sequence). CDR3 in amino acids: CASHKTSTVEETQYF.